This T cell receptor (beta chain) was observed in a study of patients and donors after allogeneic stem cell transplantation. This clonotype occurred a few times. TCRdb re-called the RT-PCR reads with MiXCR, one entry per CDR3 protein. The repertoire holds approximately 200,000 distinct CDR3 sequences, with 41% as singletons. Specimen: blood, either unsorted or a sorted T cell fraction (not recorded which). The receptor was isolated from a human donor who was either an allogeneic HSCT recipient or a stem cell or donor lymphocyte infusion donor (not recorded which). It is not recorded whose cells these are; they may come from a transplant donor.

The CDR3 sequence: CASSEFPTGGMREAFF. CDR3 coding DNA: TGTGCCAGCAGTGAATTCCCGACAGGGGGAATGCGGGAAGCTTTCTTT. V gene TRBV25-1 combines with J gene TRBJ1-1; TRBD1 agrees at 9 bases. Unmatched junction bases numbered 11, after V lost 1 base and J lost 8 bases. CDR1 and CDR2 (germline): MGHDK, SYGVNS. The CDR3 extends over 16 amino acids.